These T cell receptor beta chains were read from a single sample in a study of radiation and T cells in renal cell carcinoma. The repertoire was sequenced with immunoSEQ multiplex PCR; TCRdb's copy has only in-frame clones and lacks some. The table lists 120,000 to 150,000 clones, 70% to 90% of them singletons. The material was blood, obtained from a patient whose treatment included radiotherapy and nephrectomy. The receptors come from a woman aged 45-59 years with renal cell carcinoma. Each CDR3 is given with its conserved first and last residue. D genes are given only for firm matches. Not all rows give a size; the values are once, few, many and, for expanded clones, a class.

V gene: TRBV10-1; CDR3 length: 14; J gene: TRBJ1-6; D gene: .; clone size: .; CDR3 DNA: TGCGCCAGCAGTTCGTCGACGGATAATTCACCCCTCCACTTT; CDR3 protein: CASSSSTDNSPLHF
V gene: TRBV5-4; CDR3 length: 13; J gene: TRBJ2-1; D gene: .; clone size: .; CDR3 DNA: TGTGCCAGCACCCCGAACTACCGCAATGAGCAGTTCTTC; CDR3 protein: CASTPNYRNEQFF
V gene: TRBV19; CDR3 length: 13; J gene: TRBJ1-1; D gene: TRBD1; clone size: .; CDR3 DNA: TGTGCCAGTAGACAGGGGGCGAGGACTGAAGCTTTCTTT; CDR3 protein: CASRQGARTEAFF
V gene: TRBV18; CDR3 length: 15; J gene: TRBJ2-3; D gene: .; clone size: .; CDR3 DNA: TGTGCCAGCTCACCAGAGGGTATCTGGACAGATACGCAGTATTTT; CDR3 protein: CASSPEGIWTDTQYF
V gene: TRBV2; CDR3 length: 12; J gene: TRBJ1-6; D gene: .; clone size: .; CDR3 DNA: TGTGCCAGCAGCCCCGAGGGTTCACCCCTCCACTTT; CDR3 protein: CASSPEGSPLHF
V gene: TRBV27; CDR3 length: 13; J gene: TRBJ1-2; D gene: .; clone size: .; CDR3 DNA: TGTGCCAGCAGTTTATCCTCAGCATATGGCTACACCTTC; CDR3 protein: CASSLSSAYGYTF
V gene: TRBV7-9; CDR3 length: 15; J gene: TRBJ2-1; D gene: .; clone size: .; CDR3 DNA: TGTGCCAGCAGCTCGACCCGGGACGGCTTCGATGAGCAGTTCTTC; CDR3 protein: CASSSTRDGFDEQFF
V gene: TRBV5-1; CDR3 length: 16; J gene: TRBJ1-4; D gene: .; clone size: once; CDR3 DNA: TGCGCCAGCAGCTTGGCCCCGCAGGACACTAATGAAAAACTGTTTTTT; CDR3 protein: CASSLAPQDTNEKLFF
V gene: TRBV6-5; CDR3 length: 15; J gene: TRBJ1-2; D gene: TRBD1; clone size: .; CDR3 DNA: TGTGCCAGCAAATCCGGGACAGGGGATAACTATGGCTACACCTTC; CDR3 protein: CASKSGTGDNYGYTF
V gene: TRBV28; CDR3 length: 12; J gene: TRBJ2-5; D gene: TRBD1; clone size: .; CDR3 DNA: TGTGCCAGCAGGGGACAGGGAGAGACCCAGTACTTC; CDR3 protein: CASRGQGETQYF
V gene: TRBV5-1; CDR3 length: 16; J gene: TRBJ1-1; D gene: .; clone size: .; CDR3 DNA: TGCGCCAGCAGCTTGGTTGGTTCGGTAAGGAGGGGTGAAGCTTTCTTT; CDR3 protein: CASSLVGSVRRGEAFF
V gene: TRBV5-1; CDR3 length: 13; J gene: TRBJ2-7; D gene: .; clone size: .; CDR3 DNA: TGCGCCAGCAGCCGGGGATTGTCCTACGAGCAGTACTTC; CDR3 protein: CASSRGLSYEQYF
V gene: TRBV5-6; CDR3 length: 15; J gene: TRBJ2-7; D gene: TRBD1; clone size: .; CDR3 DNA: TGTGCCAGCAGCACCGGGACAGGGCTTGGCTACGAGCAGTACTTC; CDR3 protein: CASSTGTGLGYEQYF
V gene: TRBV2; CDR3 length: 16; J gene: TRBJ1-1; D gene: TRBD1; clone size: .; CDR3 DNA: TGTGCCAGCAGTGATGGGGACAGGGGGCCAGGATCTGAAGCTTTCTTT; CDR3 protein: CASSDGDRGPGSEAFF
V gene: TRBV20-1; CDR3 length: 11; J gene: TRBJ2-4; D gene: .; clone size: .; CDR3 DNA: TGCAGTGCTAGGATAGAGGACATTCAGTACTTC; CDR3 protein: CSARIEDIQYF
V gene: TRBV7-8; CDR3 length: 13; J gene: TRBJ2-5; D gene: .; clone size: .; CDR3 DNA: TGTGCCAGCATCCCGGAGGAGGGGGAGACCCAGTACTTC; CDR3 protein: CASIPEEGETQYF
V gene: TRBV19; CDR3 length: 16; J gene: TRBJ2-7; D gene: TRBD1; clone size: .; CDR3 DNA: TGTGCCAGTAGTACCCGGCGGGACAGGGGGCTATACGAGCAGTACTTC; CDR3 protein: CASSTRRDRGLYEQYF
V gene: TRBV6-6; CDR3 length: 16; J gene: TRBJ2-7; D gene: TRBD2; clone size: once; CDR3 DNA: TGTGCCAGCAGCCCCCCGGGGACTAGCGGTACCTACGAGCAGTACTTC; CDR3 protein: CASSPPGTSGTYEQYF
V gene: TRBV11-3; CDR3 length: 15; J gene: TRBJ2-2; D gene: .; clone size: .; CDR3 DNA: TGTGCCAGCAGCTTAACCGGGGCGGACACCGGGGAGCTGTTTTTT; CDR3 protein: CASSLTGADTGELFF
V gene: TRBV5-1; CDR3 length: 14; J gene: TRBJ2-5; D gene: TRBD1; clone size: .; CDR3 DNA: TGCGCCAGCAGCACGGGACAGCTCCAAGAGACCCAGTACTTC; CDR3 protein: CASSTGQLQETQYF
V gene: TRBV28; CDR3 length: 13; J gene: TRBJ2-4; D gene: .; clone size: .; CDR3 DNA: TGTGCCAGCAGGGCAGGACAGAAAAACATTCAGTACTTC; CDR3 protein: CASRAGQKNIQYF
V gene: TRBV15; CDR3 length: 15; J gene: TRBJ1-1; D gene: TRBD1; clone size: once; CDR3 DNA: TGTGCCACCAGCATAGACAGGGCTAGGGACACTGAAGCTTTCTTT; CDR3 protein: CATSIDRARDTEAFF
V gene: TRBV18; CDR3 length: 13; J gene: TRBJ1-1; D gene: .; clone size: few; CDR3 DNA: TGTGCCAGCTCACCGTCATTGAACACTGAAGCTTTCTTT; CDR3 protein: CASSPSLNTEAFF
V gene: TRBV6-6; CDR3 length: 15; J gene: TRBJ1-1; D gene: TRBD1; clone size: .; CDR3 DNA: TGTGCCAGCAGTTACCTGGGACAGGGGGACACTGAAGCTTTCTTT; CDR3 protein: CASSYLGQGDTEAFF
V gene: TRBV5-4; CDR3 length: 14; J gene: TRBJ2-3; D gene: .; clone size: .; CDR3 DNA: TGTGCCAGCAGCTTGGAGTCTCAAACCGATACGCAGTATTTT; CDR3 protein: CASSLESQTDTQYF
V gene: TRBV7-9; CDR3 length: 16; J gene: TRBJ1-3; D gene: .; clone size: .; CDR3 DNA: TGTGCCAGCAGCCCCCGTCTGGGTCCGGGCGGAAACACCATATATTTT; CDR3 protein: CASSPRLGPGGNTIYF
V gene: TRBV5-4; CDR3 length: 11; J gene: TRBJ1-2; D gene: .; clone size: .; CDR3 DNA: TGTGCCAGCAGCTCGGGAGGCGGGAACACCTTC; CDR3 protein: CASSSGGGNTF
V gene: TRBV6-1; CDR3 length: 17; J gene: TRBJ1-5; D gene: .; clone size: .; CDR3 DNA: TGTGCCAGCAGTGAACACATCAGGGGTGGTGGCAATCAGCCCCAGCATTTT; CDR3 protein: CASSEHIRGGGNQPQHF
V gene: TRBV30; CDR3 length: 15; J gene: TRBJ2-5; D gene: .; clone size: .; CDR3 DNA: TGTGCCTGGAGTGTAAGTGGGGGGGCGCAAGAGACCCAGTACTTC; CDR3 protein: CAWSVSGGAQETQYF
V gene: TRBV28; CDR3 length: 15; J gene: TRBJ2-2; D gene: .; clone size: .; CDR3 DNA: TGTGCCAGCAGTTGGGCCACAGTGAACACCGGGGAGCTGTTTTTT; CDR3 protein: CASSWATVNTGELFF
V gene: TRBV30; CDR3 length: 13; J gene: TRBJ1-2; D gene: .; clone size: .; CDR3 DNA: TGTGCCCGGTCCGAAGGGGGGAATGATGGCTACACCTTC; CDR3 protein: CARSEGGNDGYTF
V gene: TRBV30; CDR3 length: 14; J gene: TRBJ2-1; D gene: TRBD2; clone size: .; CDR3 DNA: TGTGCCTGGAGGGTAGCGGGGGGCCACGATGAGCAGTTCTTC; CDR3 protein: CAWRVAGGHDEQFF
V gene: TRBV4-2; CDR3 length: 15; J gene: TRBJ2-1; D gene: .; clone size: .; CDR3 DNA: TGTGCCAGCAGCCAAGAACGGGGCCTTTACAATGAGCAGTTCTTC; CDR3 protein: CASSQERGLYNEQFF
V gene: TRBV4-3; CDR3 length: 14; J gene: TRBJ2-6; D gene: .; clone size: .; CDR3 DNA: TGCGCCAGCAGCCCGGTTGCGGGGGCCAACGTCCTGACTTTC; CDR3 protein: CASSPVAGANVLTF
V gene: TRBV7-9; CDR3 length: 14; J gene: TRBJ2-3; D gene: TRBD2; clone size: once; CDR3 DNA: TGTGCCAGCAGCTATAGCGGGGGTGCAGATACGCAGTATTTT; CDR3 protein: CASSYSGGADTQYF
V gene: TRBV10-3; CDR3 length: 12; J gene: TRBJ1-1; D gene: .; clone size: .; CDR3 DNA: TGTGCCATCAGTGGGGCCAACACTGAAGCTTTCTTT; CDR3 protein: CAISGANTEAFF
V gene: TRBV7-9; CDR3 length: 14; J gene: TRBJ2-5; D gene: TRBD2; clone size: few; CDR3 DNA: TGTGCCAGCGAAACTAGCGGGAGGGAAGGGACCCAGTACTTC; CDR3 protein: CASETSGREGTQYF
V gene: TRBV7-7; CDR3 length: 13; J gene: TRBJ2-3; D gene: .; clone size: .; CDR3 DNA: TGTGCCAGCAGCTTGTGGAGCACAGATACGCAGTATTTT; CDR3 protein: CASSLWSTDTQYF
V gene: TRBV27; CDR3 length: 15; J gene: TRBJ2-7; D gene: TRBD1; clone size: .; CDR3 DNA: TGTGCCAGCAGAGGAGGACAGGTAGGCCTACACGAGCAGTACTTC; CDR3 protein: CASRGGQVGLHEQYF
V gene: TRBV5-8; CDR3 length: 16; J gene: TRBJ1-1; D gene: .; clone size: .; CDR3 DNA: TGTGCCAGCAGCTCGGGCCAATGGACAGCTAACACTGAAGCTTTCTTT; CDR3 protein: CASSSGQWTANTEAFF
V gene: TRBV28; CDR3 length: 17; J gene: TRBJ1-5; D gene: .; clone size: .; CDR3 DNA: TGTGCCAGCAGTCCTAAAACCGGGAGGGGCGCAAGGCAGCCCCAGCATTTT; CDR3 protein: CASSPKTGRGARQPQHF
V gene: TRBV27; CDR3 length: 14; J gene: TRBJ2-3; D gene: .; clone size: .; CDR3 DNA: TGTGCCAGCAGGCCCGCTGGGGGACACCAAATCCAGTATTTT; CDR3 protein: CASRPAGGHQIQYF
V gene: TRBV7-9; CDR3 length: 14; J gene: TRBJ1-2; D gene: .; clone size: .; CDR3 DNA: TGTGCCAGCAGTGGAACAGGAGAAAACTATGGCTACACCTTC; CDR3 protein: CASSGTGENYGYTF
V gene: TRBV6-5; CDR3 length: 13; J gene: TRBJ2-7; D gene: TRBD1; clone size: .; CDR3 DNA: TGTGCCAGCCAGAGGACAGGGGGCTACGAGCAGTACTTC; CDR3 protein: CASQRTGGYEQYF
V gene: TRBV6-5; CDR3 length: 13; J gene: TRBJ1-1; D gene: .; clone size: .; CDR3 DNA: TGTGCCAGCAGTTTGGACAGGAACACTGAAGCTTTCTTT; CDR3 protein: CASSLDRNTEAFF
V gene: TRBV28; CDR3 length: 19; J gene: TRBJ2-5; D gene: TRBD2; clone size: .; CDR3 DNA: TGTGCCAGCAGGCAAAGAGGGGGGGGGACTAGCGGGTTAGCGGAGACCCAGTACTTC; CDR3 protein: CASRQRGGGTSGLAETQYF
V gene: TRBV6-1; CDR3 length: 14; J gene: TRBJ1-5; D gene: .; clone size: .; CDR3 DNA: TGTGCCAGCAGTGCAAAGGATAGCAATCAGCCCCAGCATTTT; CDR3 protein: CASSAKDSNQPQHF
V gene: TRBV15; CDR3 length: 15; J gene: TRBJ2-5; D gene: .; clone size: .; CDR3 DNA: TGTGCCACCAGCAGAGAGCTCCAGTCACAAGAGACCCAGTACTTC; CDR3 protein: CATSRELQSQETQYF
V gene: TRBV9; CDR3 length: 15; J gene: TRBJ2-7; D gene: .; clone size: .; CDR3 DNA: TGTGCCAGCAGCGTAGGCCCGAACGGTCTCTACGAGCAGTACTTC; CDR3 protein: CASSVGPNGLYEQYF
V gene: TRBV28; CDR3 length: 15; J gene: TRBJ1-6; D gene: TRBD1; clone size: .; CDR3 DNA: TGTGCCAGCAGTTTGGGGGGGACAGATAATTCACCCCTCCACTTT; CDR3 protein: CASSLGGTDNSPLHF
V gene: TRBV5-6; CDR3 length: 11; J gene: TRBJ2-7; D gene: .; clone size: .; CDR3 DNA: TGTGCCAGCAGCTTGGAATACGAGCAGTACTTC; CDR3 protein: CASSLEYEQYF
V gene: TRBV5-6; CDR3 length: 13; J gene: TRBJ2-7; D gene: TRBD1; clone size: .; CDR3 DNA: TGTGCCAGCAGCCGGACAGGGGGCCACGAGCAGTACTTC; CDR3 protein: CASSRTGGHEQYF
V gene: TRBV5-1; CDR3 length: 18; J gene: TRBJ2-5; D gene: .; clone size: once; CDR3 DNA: TGCGCCAGCAGCCCTAAACCTCAGGGGGGAGGGGGATTGGAGACCCAGTACTTC; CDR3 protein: CASSPKPQGGGGLETQYF
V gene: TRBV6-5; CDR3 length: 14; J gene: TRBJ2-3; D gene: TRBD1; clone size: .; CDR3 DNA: TGTGCCAGCAGAGGGGACAGTAACACAGATACGCAGTATTTT; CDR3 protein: CASRGDSNTDTQYF